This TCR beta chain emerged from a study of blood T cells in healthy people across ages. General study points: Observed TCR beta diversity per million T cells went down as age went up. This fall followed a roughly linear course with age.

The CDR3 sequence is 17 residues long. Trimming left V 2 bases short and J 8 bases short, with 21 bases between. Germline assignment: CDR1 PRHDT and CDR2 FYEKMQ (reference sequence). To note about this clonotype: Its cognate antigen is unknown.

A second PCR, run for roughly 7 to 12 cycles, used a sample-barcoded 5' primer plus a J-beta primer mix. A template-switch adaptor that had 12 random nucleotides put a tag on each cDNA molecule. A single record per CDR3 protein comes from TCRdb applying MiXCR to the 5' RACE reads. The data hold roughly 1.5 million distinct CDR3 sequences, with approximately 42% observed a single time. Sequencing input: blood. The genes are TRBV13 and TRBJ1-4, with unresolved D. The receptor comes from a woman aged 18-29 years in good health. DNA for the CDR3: TGTGCCAGCAGCTTAAGGTTACACGCGGCAAAGAACGAAAAACTGTTTTTT. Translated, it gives CASSLRLHAAKNEKLFF.